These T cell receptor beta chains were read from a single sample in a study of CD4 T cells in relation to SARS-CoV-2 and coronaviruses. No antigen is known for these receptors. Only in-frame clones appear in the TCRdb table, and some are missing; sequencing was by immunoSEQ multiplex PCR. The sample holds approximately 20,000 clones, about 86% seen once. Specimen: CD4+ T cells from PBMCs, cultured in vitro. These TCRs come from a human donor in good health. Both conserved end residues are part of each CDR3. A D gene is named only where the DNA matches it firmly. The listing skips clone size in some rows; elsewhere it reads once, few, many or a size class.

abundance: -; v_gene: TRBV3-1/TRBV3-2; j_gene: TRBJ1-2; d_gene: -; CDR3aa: CASSQGGNGYTF; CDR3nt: TGTGCCAGCAGCCAAGGGGGAAATGGCTACACCTTC
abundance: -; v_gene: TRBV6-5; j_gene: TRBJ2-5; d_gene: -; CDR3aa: CASKPDRQGGTQYF; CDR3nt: TGTGCCAGCAAACCCGACAGGCAGGGAGGGACCCAGTACTTC
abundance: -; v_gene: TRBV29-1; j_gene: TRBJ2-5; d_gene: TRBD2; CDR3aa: CSVDSSGVQETQYF; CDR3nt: TGCAGCGTTGATTCTAGCGGGGTTCAAGAGACCCAGTACTTC
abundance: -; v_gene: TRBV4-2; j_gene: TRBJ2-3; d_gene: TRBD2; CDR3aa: CASSQEASGATDTQYF; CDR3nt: TGTGCCAGCAGCCAAGAGGCTAGCGGGGCCACAGATACGCAGTATTTT
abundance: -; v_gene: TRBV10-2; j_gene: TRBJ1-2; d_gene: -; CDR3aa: CASSEVLAGQSGYTF; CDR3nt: TGCGCCAGCAGTGAGGTTTTGGCAGGGCAAAGTGGCTACACCTTC
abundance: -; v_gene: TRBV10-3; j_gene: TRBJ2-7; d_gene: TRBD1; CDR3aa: CATHRDRGDYEQYF; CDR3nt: TGTGCCACTCACCGGGACAGGGGCGACTACGAGCAGTACTTC
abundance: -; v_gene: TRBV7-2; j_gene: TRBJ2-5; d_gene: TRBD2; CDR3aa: CASSKAAAGGGETQYF; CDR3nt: TGTGCCAGCAGCAAAGCGGCGGCGGGGGGCGGGGAGACCCAGTACTTC
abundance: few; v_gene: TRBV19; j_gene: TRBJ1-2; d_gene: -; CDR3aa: CASSISEGTKGMGYGYTF; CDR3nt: TGTGCCAGTAGTATAAGTGAGGGGACTAAAGGGATGGGCTATGGCTACACCTTC
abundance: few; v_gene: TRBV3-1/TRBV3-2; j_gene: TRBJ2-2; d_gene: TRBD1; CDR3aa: CASRNRGNGIGELFF; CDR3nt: TGTGCCAGCAGAAACAGGGGAAATGGTATCGGGGAGCTGTTTTTT
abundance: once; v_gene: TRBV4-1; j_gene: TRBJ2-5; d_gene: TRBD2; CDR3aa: CASSRSGEGSARETQYF; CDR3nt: TGCGCCAGCAGCCGGTCCGGGGAGGGATCCGCCCGGGAGACCCAGTACTTC
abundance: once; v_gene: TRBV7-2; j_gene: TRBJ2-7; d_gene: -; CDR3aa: CASSYRTDAYEQYF; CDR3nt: TGTGCCAGCAGCTACCGGACGGACGCCTACGAGCAGTACTTC
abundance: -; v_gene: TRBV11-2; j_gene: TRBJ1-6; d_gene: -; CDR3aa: CASSLTGRSYNSPLHF; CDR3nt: TGTGCCAGCAGCTTAACAGGGCGCTCCTATAATTCACCCCTCCACTTT
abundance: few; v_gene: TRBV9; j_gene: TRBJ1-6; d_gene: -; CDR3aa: CASRSEGEYNSPLHF; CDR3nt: TGTGCCAGCAGGTCCGAGGGGGAGTATAATTCACCCCTCCACTTT
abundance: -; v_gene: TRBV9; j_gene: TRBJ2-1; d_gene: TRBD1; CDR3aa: CASSGRTGVSNEQFF; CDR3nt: TGTGCCAGCAGCGGAAGGACAGGGGTGAGCAATGAGCAGTTCTTC
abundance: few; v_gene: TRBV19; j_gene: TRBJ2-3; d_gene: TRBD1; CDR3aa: CASSPQGADTQYF; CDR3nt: TGTGCCAGTAGTCCTCAGGGGGCTGATACGCAGTATTTT
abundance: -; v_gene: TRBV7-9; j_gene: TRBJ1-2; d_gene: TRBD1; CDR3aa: CASSLWSNRGAGYGYTF; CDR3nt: TGTGCCAGCAGCTTATGGTCGAACAGGGGTGCGGGCTATGGCTACACCTTC